These T cell receptor beta chains were read from a single sample in a study of T cell responses to AZD1222 COVID-19 vaccine. Generated by immunoSEQ multiplex PCR, the TCRdb table keeps only in-frame clones and is missing some. In the table there are around 180,000 clones, 87% of which are singletons. Sequences were derived from peripheral blood, sampled on day 0 of MenACWY control vaccination. These receptors all come from an adult in good health. CDR3s include the opening cysteine and the closing phenylalanine or tryptophan. Fields, in order: D gene, V gene, clone size, J gene, CDR3 protein, CDR3 DNA. D genes are given only for firm matches. The size field is filled for only some rows; it gives once, few, many or a size class.

D: TRBD1
V: TRBV6-5
size: -
J: TRBJ2-5
CDR3: CASSSTGGWHQETQYF
DNA: TGTGCCAGCAGTTCTACAGGGGGCTGGCACCAAGAGACCCAGTACTTC

D: TRBD1
V: TRBV3-1/TRBV3-2
size: -
J: TRBJ1-1
CDR3: CASSQVLDRGVSGTEAFF
DNA: TGTGCCAGCAGCCAAGTATTGGACAGGGGCGTTTCGGGCACTGAAGCTTTCTTT

D: -
V: TRBV28
size: -
J: TRBJ2-7
CDR3: CASSLLGGQSYEQYF
DNA: TGTGCCAGCAGCCTTTTAGGGGGGCAATCCTACGAGCAGTACTTC

D: -
V: TRBV19
size: -
J: TRBJ1-2
CDR3: CASSGTDRGAGYTF
DNA: TGTGCCAGTAGTGGGACGGATAGAGGAGCTGGCTACACCTTC

D: -
V: TRBV12-3/TRBV12-4
size: -
J: TRBJ2-5
CDR3: CASSLSETQYF
DNA: TGTGCCAGCAGTTTATCCGAGACCCAGTACTTC

D: TRBD1
V: TRBV9
size: -
J: TRBJ2-5
CDR3: CASSVGQGVETQYF
DNA: TGTGCCAGCAGCGTAGGTCAGGGGGTAGAGACCCAGTACTTC

D: -
V: TRBV6-2/TRBV6-3
size: -
J: TRBJ2-2
CDR3: CASSGLDSLNTGELFF
DNA: TGTGCCAGCAGTGGCTTGGACAGCTTGAACACCGGGGAGCTGTTTTTT

D: -
V: TRBV5-1
size: -
J: TRBJ2-3
CDR3: CASADRDTQYF
DNA: TGCGCCAGCGCAGACAGGGATACGCAGTATTTT

D: -
V: TRBV14
size: -
J: TRBJ2-4
CDR3: CASSLDRNIQYF
DNA: TGTGCCAGCAGCCTGGACAGAAACATTCAGTACTTC

D: -
V: TRBV28
size: -
J: TRBJ1-1
CDR3: CASSPHGDTEAFF
DNA: TGTGCCAGCAGTCCCCATGGGGACACTGAAGCTTTCTTT

D: -
V: TRBV18
size: -
J: TRBJ2-1
CDR3: CASSPNSRGSYNEQFF
DNA: TGTGCCAGCTCACCAAATTCCAGGGGCTCCTACAATGAGCAGTTCTTC

D: TRBD2
V: TRBV23-1
size: -
J: TRBJ2-7
CDR3: CASSQGTTYEQYF
DNA: TGCGCCAGCAGTCAAGGGACTACTTACGAGCAGTACTTC

D: TRBD1
V: TRBV24-1
size: -
J: TRBJ2-5
CDR3: CATSDRTGAKTQYF
DNA: TGTGCCACCAGTGACCGGACAGGTGCAAAGACCCAGTACTTC

D: -
V: TRBV28
size: -
J: TRBJ2-6
CDR3: CASRLSGPGANVLTF
DNA: TGTGCCAGCAGGTTGAGTGGGCCGGGGGCCAACGTCCTGACTTTC

D: -
V: TRBV10-3
size: -
J: TRBJ2-1
CDR3: CAISEGGAVGYNEQFF
DNA: TGTGCCATCAGTGAAGGAGGGGCCGTAGGTTACAATGAGCAGTTCTTC

D: TRBD1
V: TRBV5-1
size: -
J: TRBJ2-7
CDR3: CASSFGARQGNHEQYF
DNA: TGCGCCAGCAGCTTCGGGGCGAGACAGGGTAACCACGAGCAGTACTTC

D: TRBD2
V: TRBV6-5
size: -
J: TRBJ2-7
CDR3: CASRARDYGEQYF
DNA: TGTGCCAGCAGGGCTAGGGACTATGGCGAGCAGTACTTC

D: TRBD2
V: TRBV15
size: -
J: TRBJ2-5
CDR3: CATSRDLIGLAGGRQETQYF
DNA: TGTGCCACCAGCAGAGATCTCATTGGACTAGCGGGGGGACGACAAGAGACCCAGTACTTC

D: -
V: TRBV5-1
size: -
J: TRBJ1-2
CDR3: CASSLVAGDGYTF
DNA: TGCGCCAGCAGCTTGGTTGCAGGGGACGGCTACACCTTC

D: -
V: TRBV7-9
size: -
J: TRBJ2-1
CDR3: CASSFLLANYNEQFF
DNA: TGTGCCAGCAGCTTCTTACTAGCAAATTACAATGAGCAGTTCTTC

D: TRBD2
V: TRBV4-2
size: -
J: TRBJ2-1
CDR3: CASSQDRASGDLRQFF
DNA: TGTGCCAGCAGCCAAGATAGGGCTAGCGGGGACCTCCGGCAGTTCTTC

D: TRBD1
V: TRBV29-1
size: -
J: TRBJ2-5
CDR3: CSVDSGQGRETQYF
DNA: TGCAGCGTTGACAGCGGACAGGGTCGGGAGACCCAGTACTTC

D: TRBD1
V: TRBV16
size: -
J: TRBJ2-2
CDR3: CASSQSLGQGTGELFF
DNA: TGTGCCAGCAGCCAATCGTTGGGACAGGGGACCGGGGAGCTGTTTTTT

D: -
V: TRBV24-1
size: -
J: TRBJ2-3
CDR3: CATSDLQRLARDTDTQYF
DNA: TGTGCCACCAGTGACCTCCAGAGACTCGCCAGGGACACAGATACGCAGTATTTT

D: -
V: TRBV7-9
size: -
J: TRBJ1-3
CDR3: CASSLEILSGNTIYF
DNA: TGTGCCAGCAGCTTAGAGATTCTCTCTGGAAACACCATATATTTT

D: -
V: TRBV11-2
size: -
J: TRBJ2-7
CDR3: CASSLAGGVFSSYEQYF
DNA: TGTGCCAGCAGCTTGGCAGGGGGGGTTTTTAGCTCCTACGAGCAGTACTTC

D: TRBD2
V: TRBV27
size: -
J: TRBJ2-7
CDR3: CASRSSGTTYEQYF
DNA: TGTGCCAGCAGATCGTCCGGGACTACCTACGAGCAGTACTTC

D: -
V: TRBV2
size: -
J: TRBJ1-5
CDR3: CASSVMYSNQPQHF
DNA: TGTGCCAGCTCCGTAATGTATAGCAATCAGCCCCAGCATTTT

D: -
V: TRBV5-1
size: -
J: TRBJ1-3
CDR3: CASSLGQGFSGNTIYF
DNA: TGCGCCAGCAGCTTGGGTCAGGGGTTCTCTGGGAACACCATATATTTT

D: -
V: TRBV9
size: -
J: TRBJ2-1
CDR3: CASSVAGVPGEQFF
DNA: TGTGCCAGCAGCGTAGCGGGGGTGCCCGGTGAGCAGTTCTTC

D: TRBD1
V: TRBV2
size: -
J: TRBJ1-5
CDR3: CASIDREGQPQHF
DNA: TGTGCCAGCATTGACAGGGAAGGACAGCCCCAGCATTTT

D: TRBD2
V: TRBV29-1
size: -
J: TRBJ2-1
CDR3: CSVTPTSGSYNEQFF
DNA: TGCAGCGTGACCCCGACTAGCGGGAGTTACAATGAGCAGTTCTTC

D: -
V: TRBV6-4
size: -
J: TRBJ1-1
CDR3: CASGGRGTEAFF
DNA: TGTGCCAGCGGGGGGAGGGGAACTGAAGCTTTCTTT

D: TRBD1
V: TRBV6-1
size: -
J: TRBJ1-4
CDR3: CASSGGGGDTNEKLFF
DNA: TGTGCCAGCAGTGGTGGAGGGGGCGATACTAATGAAAAACTGTTTTTT

D: TRBD1
V: TRBV25-1
size: -
J: TRBJ1-2
CDR3: CASSAGQGGYGYTF
DNA: TGTGCCAGCAGTGCGGGACAGGGGGGCTATGGCTACACCTTC

D: -
V: TRBV6-5
size: -
J: TRBJ1-5
CDR3: CASKYSNQPQHF
DNA: TGTGCCAGCAAGTATAGCAATCAGCCCCAGCATTTT

D: -
V: TRBV21-1
size: -
J: TRBJ2-3
CDR3: CASSKWDPGDSKGDRQHADTQYF
DNA: TGTGCCAGCAGCAAATGGGATCCTGGGGATAGCAAGGGGGACAGGCAACACGCAGATACGCAGTATTTT

D: -
V: TRBV7-2
size: -
J: TRBJ2-5
CDR3: CASSLGWGLLETQYF
DNA: TGTGCCAGCAGTTTAGGGTGGGGCTTGTTAGAGACCCAGTACTTC

D: -
V: TRBV18
size: -
J: TRBJ2-3
CDR3: CASSPGVPRGDTQYF
DNA: TGTGCCAGCTCACCTGGGGTACCAAGAGGAGATACGCAGTATTTT

D: -
V: TRBV28
size: -
J: TRBJ2-7
CDR3: CASSSPGGLRADF
DNA: TGTGCCAGCAGTTCACCCGGCGGCCTCCGGGCGGACTTC

D: TRBD2
V: TRBV5-4
size: -
J: TRBJ2-7
CDR3: CASSFGLAGSNEQYF
DNA: TGTGCCAGCAGCTTCGGACTAGCGGGAAGCAACGAGCAGTACTTC

D: -
V: TRBV15
size: -
J: TRBJ1-4
CDR3: CATSRDSADEKLFF
DNA: TGTGCCACCAGCAGAGATTCGGCGGATGAAAAACTGTTTTTT

D: TRBD1
V: TRBV19
size: -
J: TRBJ1-4
CDR3: CASSPLREGQGKKEKLFF
DNA: TGTGCCAGTAGTCCTTTACGCGAAGGACAGGGTAAAAAAGAAAAACTGTTTTTT

D: TRBD1
V: TRBV6-5
size: few
J: TRBJ1-1
CDR3: CASSYSRDRGLAFF
DNA: TGTGCCAGCAGTTACTCGAGGGACAGGGGGCTGGCTTTCTTT

D: -
V: TRBV27
size: -
J: TRBJ1-1
CDR3: CASSLYRGGVSIRMNTEAFF
DNA: TGTGCCAGCAGTTTATACCGGGGAGGAGTTAGTATTCGTATGAACACTGAAGCTTTCTTT

D: TRBD2
V: TRBV10-3
size: -
J: TRBJ2-3
CDR3: CAITGGYTDTQYF
DNA: TGTGCCATCACGGGGGGATACACAGATACGCAGTATTTT

D: -
V: TRBV20-1
size: -
J: TRBJ2-3
CDR3: CSASWGAIYTDTQYF
DNA: TGCAGTGCTAGTTGGGGGGCAATCTACACAGATACGCAGTATTTT

D: TRBD1
V: TRBV24-1
size: -
J: TRBJ1-2
CDR3: CATSDRIDRVWTF
DNA: TGTGCCACCAGTGACCGTATCGACAGGGTCTGGACCTTC

D: -
V: TRBV28
size: -
J: TRBJ1-2
CDR3: CASSLGARGQSGYTF
DNA: TGTGCCAGCAGTTTAGGCGCACGGGGCCAGAGTGGCTACACCTTC

D: -
V: TRBV21-1
size: -
J: TRBJ2-7
CDR3: CAGDYEQYF
DNA: TGTGCCGGAGACTACGAGCAGTACTTC

D: -
V: TRBV19
size: -
J: TRBJ1-3
CDR3: CASSNSGNTIYF
DNA: TGTGCCAGTAGTAACTCTGGAAACACCATATATTTT

D: -
V: TRBV6-1
size: once
J: TRBJ1-2
CDR3: CASSEESSYGYTF
DNA: TGTGCCAGCAGTGAAGAGTCTTCTTATGGCTACACCTTC

D: TRBD1
V: TRBV5-4
size: -
J: TRBJ2-5
CDR3: CASSPGQGRETQYF
DNA: TGTGCCAGCAGCCCGGGACAGGGGCGAGAGACCCAGTACTTC

D: TRBD1
V: TRBV14
size: -
J: TRBJ1-2
CDR3: CASSSTGVYGYTF
DNA: TGTGCCAGCAGCTCAACAGGGGTGTATGGCTACACCTTC

D: -
V: TRBV11-2
size: -
J: TRBJ2-2
CDR3: CASGVGAIDTGELFF
DNA: TGTGCCAGCGGAGTGGGGGCAATAGACACCGGGGAGCTGTTTTTT